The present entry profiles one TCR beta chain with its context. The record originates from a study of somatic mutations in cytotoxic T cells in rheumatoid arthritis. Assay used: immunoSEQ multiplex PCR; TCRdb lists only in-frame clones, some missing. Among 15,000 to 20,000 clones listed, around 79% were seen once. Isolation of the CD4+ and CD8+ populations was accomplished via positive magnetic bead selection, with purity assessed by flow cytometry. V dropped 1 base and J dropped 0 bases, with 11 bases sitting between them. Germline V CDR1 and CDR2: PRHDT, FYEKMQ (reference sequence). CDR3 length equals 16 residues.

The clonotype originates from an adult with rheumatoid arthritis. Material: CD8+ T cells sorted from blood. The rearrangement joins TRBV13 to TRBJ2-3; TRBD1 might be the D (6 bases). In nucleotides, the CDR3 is TGTGCCAGCAGCTTAGAGGGGGAAACGAGCACAGATACGCAGTATTTT. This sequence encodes CASSLEGETSTDTQYF.